This T cell receptor beta chain was captured in a study of blood T cell repertoires in COVID-19. Only in-frame clones appear in the TCRdb table, and some are missing; sequencing was by immunoSEQ multiplex PCR. The sample has around 250,000 clones, 88% seen once. The origin of this receptor is a woman in her 70s with COVID-19, enrolled during active disease. Sequenced material: peripheral blood.

The CDR3 DNA is TGTGCCAGCAGCCCTCATGGACAGGGTACGAGCACCGGGGAGCTGTTTTTT. This sequence encodes CASSPHGQGTSTGELFF. V gene TRBV9 combines with J gene TRBJ2-2, with 8 bases matching TRBD1. CDR1 is SGDLS and CDR2 is YYNGEE in the germline V gene. The CDR3 runs 17 residues. With 4 bases clipped from V and 4 bases from J, the junction kept 12 bases outside the gene matches. Filled out from reference TRBV9 and TRBJ2-2, the complete variable domain reads DSGVTQTPKHLITATGQRVTLRCSPRSGDLSVYWYQQSLDQGLQFLIQYYNGEERAKGNILERFSAQQFPDLHSELNLSSLELGDSALYFCASSPHGQGTSTGELFFGEGSRLTVL.